This TCR beta chain was captured in a study of OX40 agonist ivuxolimab in advanced cancers. Looking at the study overall: It was permissible to have had prior anti-PD-1, anti-PD-L1 or anti-CTLA-4 therapy, and more than 30% had some. Whole-study results and caveats: Among some nonresponders, normalized T-cell clonal expansion was also low. The study found among the lowest clonal expansion in partial responders at 0.1-3.0 mg/kg.

With 3 bases clipped from V and 3 bases from J, the junction kept 11 bases outside the gene matches. The CDR3 is 16 amino acids. The germline gives CDR1 MNHNS, CDR2 SASEGT. The method was immunoSEQ multiplex PCR; TCRdb's version includes in-frame clones alone and lacks a portion of them. The sample yields 25,000 to 40,000 clones, around 80% seen once. Comment on this clone: Its antigen is not identified.

This specimen was CD4+ or CD8+ T cells sorted from blood, taken in a trial of the OX40 agonist ivuxolimab. The rearrangement links TRBV6-1 to TRBJ2-7, with 7 bases fitting TRBD1. This sequence originates from an adult with an advanced solid tumor such as melanoma, head and neck, liver or kidney cancer. The CDR3 DNA sequence: TGTGCCAGCAGTGAGAGACCGGGACAGCTGGGCTACGAGCAGTACTTC. Translation: CASSERPGQLGYEQYF.